The 26 T cell receptor beta chains below all came from one sample that was sequenced in a study of beta chain features in type 1 diabetes. The sequenced template was cDNA made from the entire isolated RNA. Generated by immunoSEQ multiplex PCR, the TCRdb table keeps only in-frame clones and is missing some. This table holds roughly 310,000 clones, about 11% found once. Sequencing was performed on naive CD4+ T cells from blood. These receptors were obtained from a woman aged 25 to 45 in good health.

This clone was seen a handful of times. The chain is built from TRBV30 and TRBJ1-5, with D unclear. Between the trimmed V and J ends, which lost 0 bases and 1 base, there was a span of 16 bases. The length of the CDR3 is 17 residues. From germline, CDR1 is GTSNPN and CDR2 SVGIG (reference sequence). DNA of the CDR3: TGTGCCTGGAGTGTAACCTGGGCCCCTCGGAGCAATCAGCCCCAGCATTTT. Its translation is CAWSVTWAPRSNQPQHF.

The chain employs TRBV2 and TRBJ1-2; maybe TRBD1 (6 bases). The V gene lost 6 bases and the J gene lost 5 bases, with 13 bases spanning the gap. Germline values: CDR1 SNHLY, CDR2 FYNNEI. The CDR3 loop spans 13 amino acids. CDR3 in DNA: TGTGCCAGCAGACCGGACAGCCTTTATGGCTACACCTTC. This translates into CASRPDSLYGYTF.

The V gene is TRBV21-1, the J gene TRBJ1-4; the table's TRBD1 call for D was not verified on the DNA. TRBV21-1 is designated a pseudogene. The CDR3 is made up of 13 amino acids. The CDR3: CASSTGLPEKLFF. CDR3 coding DNA: TGTGCCAGCAGCACAGGGCTCCCTGAAAAACTGTTTTTT.

This clone was seen a few times. DNA for the CDR3: TGCGCCAGCAGCTTCGGACAGGATAACGGCTACACCTTC. Amino acids: CASSFGQDNGYTF. The J gene is TRBJ1-2, the V gene TRBV5-1, with 7 bases fitting TRBD1. CDR3 length: 13 residues. Germline CDR1 SGHRS, CDR2 YFSETQ. V was clipped by 2 bases and J by 8 bases; unmatched bases: 6.

The chain joins TRBV7-2 to TRBJ2-7; 9 bases align to TRBD1. The germline V gene encodes CDR1 SGHTA and CDR2 FQGNSA. V was pared by 5 bases and J by 6 bases, with 8 bases of the junction left unmatched. This CDR3 has 14 amino acids. The CDR3, as DNA: TGTGCCAGCAGCCCGGGACAGGGAGAAGGCGAGCAGTACTTC. It specifies CASSPGQGEGEQYF.

This clone was seen a handful of times. The chain carries TRBV6-1 and TRBJ2-7, with a possible D match to TRBD2 (5 bases). In germline, CDR1 is MNHNS, CDR2 SASEGT. V was trimmed by 5 bases and J by 7 bases, leaving 18 bases between them. CDR3 length equals 14 residues. The CDR3 sequence: CASSNSDVLWEQYF. The CDR3 DNA is TGTGCCAGCAGTAATAGCGACGTCTTATGGGAGCAGTACTTC.

The chain employs TRBV7-3 and TRBJ1-4; 8 nucleotides line up with TRBD1. This CDR3 region has 15 residues. Looked up from germline, CDR1 is SGHTA and CDR2 is FQGTGA. The V segment lost 0 bases and the J segment 6 bases; nucleotides outside the gene matches: 3. The CDR3 here is CASSLTGQGHEKLFF. CDR3 sequence (DNA): TGTGCCAGCAGCTTAACCGGACAGGGACATGAAAAACTGTTTTTT. Filled out from reference TRBV7-3 and TRBJ1-4, the complete variable domain reads GAGVSQTPSNKVTEKGKYVELRCDPISGHTALYWYRQSLGQGPEFLIYFQGTGAADDSGLPNDRFFAVRPEGSVSTLKIQRTERGDSAVYLCASSLTGQGHEKLFFGSGTQLSVL.

The V and J genes are TRBV29-1 and TRBJ1-2; 10 nucleotides match TRBD1. The V gene's germline CDR1 is SQVTM and CDR2 ANQGSEA. The CDR3 runs 14 residues. V dropped 1 base and J dropped 5; count of bases not matched to a gene: 4. CDR3 DNA: TGCAGCGTTGAAGGGGACAGGGGAAAGTATGGCTACACCTTC. It specifies CSVEGDRGKYGYTF.

This clone came up a few times. J is TRBJ2-2 and V is TRBV28, with D perhaps TRBD1 (5 bases). V was pared by 5 bases and J by 7 bases, with 14 bases between. The CDR3 is 14 residues long. The germline V gene encodes CDR1 MDHEN and CDR2 SYDVKM. This CDR3 reads CASSLPSGFGELFF. As DNA, the CDR3 is TGTGCCAGCAGTCTTCCCTCAGGGTTCGGGGAGCTGTTTTTT.

This clone was observed a few times. The J gene is TRBJ1-2, the V gene TRBV5-1, with 7 nucleotides matching TRBD1. This CDR3 has 16 amino acids. With V trimmed by 0 bases and J by 2 bases, 7 bases remained unmatched. Per the germline V gene, CDR1 is SGHRS and CDR2 is YFSETQ. CDR3 amino acids: CASSLADRRDNYGYTF. CDR3 coding DNA: TGCGCCAGCAGCTTGGCGGACAGGAGAGACAACTATGGCTACACCTTC.

This clone turned up a few times. The J gene is TRBJ1-1, the V gene TRBV7-2; D is ambiguous. Trimming removed 4 bases at V and 1 base at J, with 13 bases between. The CDR3 is made up of 15 amino acids. Germline assignment: CDR1 SGHTA and CDR2 FQGNSA. The CDR3 sequence is CASSSPDWRNTEAFF. The CDR3 coding sequence is TGTGCCAGCAGCTCGCCCGACTGGCGGAACACTGAAGCTTTCTTT. Together with reference TRBV7-2 and TRBJ1-1, the CDR3 gives the full variable domain: GAGVSQSPSNKVTEKGKDVELRCDPISGHTALYWYRQSLGQGLEFLIYFQGNSAPDKSGLPSDRFSAERTGGSVSTLTIQRTQQEDSAVYLCASSSPDWRNTEAFFGQGTRLTVV.

The V call is TRBV6-1, the J call TRBJ2-1; 7 nucleotides align to TRBD2. Germline assignment: CDR1 MNHNS and CDR2 SASEGT. Unmatched junction bases numbered 3, after V lost 0 bases and J lost 10 bases. CDR3 length equals 13 residues. This chain's CDR3 is CASSEAQAGEQFF. CDR3 sequence (DNA): TGTGCCAGCAGTGAAGCGCAAGCGGGAGAGCAGTTCTTC.

This clone has just a few counts. The chain joins TRBV7-8 to TRBJ1-1; D not certain. This CDR3 has 13 amino acids. V was pared by 3 bases and J by 1 base, with 6 bases between. Germline V lookup: CDR1 SGHVS, CDR2 FQNEAQ. The CDR3 DNA reads as TGTGCCAGCAGCTTTACGGGGAACACTGAAGCTTTCTTT. Translating it yields CASSFTGNTEAFF.

This clone was picked up a small number of times. J is TRBJ1-5 and V is TRBV5-8, with D maybe TRBD1 (6 bases). The length of the CDR3 is 15 residues. Trimming removed 2 bases at V and 7 bases at J, with 16 bases between. CDR1 and CDR2 from the germline V gene are SGHTS and YDEGEE. The chain's CDR3 is CASSFEGVAGQPQHF. The CDR3, as DNA: TGTGCCAGCAGCTTCGAGGGGGTAGCGGGGCAGCCCCAGCATTTT. The whole variable domain, filled in from reference TRBV5-8 and TRBJ1-5, reads EAGVTQSPTHLIKTRGQQATLRCSPISGHTSVYWYQQALGLGLQFLLWYDEGEERNRGNFPPRFSGRQFPNYSSELNVNALELEDSALYLCASSFEGVAGQPQHFGDGTRLSIL.

This clone showed up just a few times. This sequence joins TRBV18 and TRBJ2-1; 7 bases agree with TRBD1. The CDR3 is 13 residues long. The junction had 7 bases not matched to a gene; V was cut back by 7 bases and J by 7 bases. Per germline, CDR1 KGHSH and CDR2 LQKENI. CDR3 DNA sequence: TGTGCCAGCTTCACAGGGGACGGTAATGAGCAGTTCTTC. This gives the protein CASFTGDGNEQFF.

This clone was observed a few times. The chain joins TRBV6-6 to TRBJ2-7; D is unresolved. CDR3 length: 16 amino acids. CDR1 is MNHNY and CDR2 is SVGAGI in the germline V gene (reference sequence). V lost 5 bases and J 5 bases, leaving 22 bases between the germline ends. CDR3 protein: CASSQPPQVQLNEQYF. The CDR3 coding sequence is TGTGCCAGCAGTCAGCCCCCCCAGGTGCAGTTGAACGAGCAGTACTTC.

V gene TRBV30 combines with J gene TRBJ2-1; TRBD2 agrees at 8 bases. This CDR3 is built from 15 residues. The V gene's germline CDR1 is GTSNPN and CDR2 SVGIG (reference sequence). V gave up 2 bases and J gave up 7 bases; unmatched junction bases: 10. CDR3: CAWSTGGGGRNEQFF. Here the CDR3 DNA reads TGTGCCTGGAGTACGGGAGGGGGGGGGAGGAATGAGCAGTTCTTC.

The table lists this clone with a few counts. The chain joins TRBV16 to TRBJ2-7, with TRBD1 matching over 8 bases. After removal of 0 bases from V and 6 bases from J, the junction contained 4 bases not matched to a gene. CDR3 length equals 14 residues. Germline V CDR1 and CDR2: KGHSY, FQNENV. DNA for the CDR3: TGTGCCAGCAGCCAATCGAGGGACAGGTTCGAGCAGTACTTC. It specifies CASSQSRDRFEQYF.

The V and J genes are TRBV5-8 and TRBJ1-1, with 10 bases that match TRBD1. Per the germline V gene, CDR1 is SGHTS and CDR2 is YDEGEE. CDR3 length: 13 amino acids. V was clipped by 4 bases and J by 5 bases; unmatched bases: 2. This CDR3 reads CASSMDRGTEAFF. CDR3 sequence (DNA): TGTGCCAGCAGCATGGACAGGGGGACTGAAGCTTTCTTT.

This clone was detected only once. The rearrangement uses TRBV29-1 and TRBJ2-1; 8 bases line up with TRBD2. Germline lookup yields CDR1 SQVTM and CDR2 ANQGSEA. V was pared by 7 bases and J by 4 bases, with 9 bases of the junction left unmatched. The CDR3 totals 14 residues. DNA for the CDR3: TGCAGCGGGCAGCGGGAGCTCCCATACAATGAGCAGTTCTTC. Its translation: CSGQRELPYNEQFF.

The chain employs TRBV14 and TRBJ2-5; 8 positions match TRBD1. The CDR3 is made up of 15 amino acids. Germline trimming cut 2 bases from V and 1 base from J; bases unmatched to any gene: 3. Germline lookup yields CDR1 SGHDN and CDR2 FVKESK. The CDR3, as DNA: TGTGCCAGCAGCCAACGGACAGGGATCCAAGAGACCCAGTACTTC. It encodes CASSQRTGIQETQYF. Full variable domain (missing parts from reference TRBV14 and TRBJ2-5): EAGVTQFPSHSVIEKGQTVTLRCDPISGHDNLYWYRRVMGKEIKFLLHFVKESKQDESGMPNNRFLAERTGGTYSTLKVQPAELEDSGVYFCASSQRTGIQETQYFGPGTRLLVL.

This chain links TRBV28 with TRBJ2-5, with D perhaps matching TRBD2 (6 bases). V lost 11 bases and J lost 5, with 12 bases in between. From germline, CDR1 is MDHEN and CDR2 SYDVKM. The length of the CDR3 is 11 residues. The CDR3 protein is CAGARGETQYF. The CDR3 DNA reads TGTGCCGGCGCCCGGGGGGAGACCCAGTACTTC.

This clone was seen a handful of times. The chain has TRBV9 and TRBJ2-5, with D perhaps matching TRBD2 (6 bases). This CDR3 has 13 amino acids. Trimming left V 2 bases short and J 2 bases short, with 7 bases between. Germline CDR1 and CDR2: SGDLS and YYNGEE. CDR3 region: CASSVGTQETQYF. Here the CDR3 DNA reads TGTGCCAGCAGCGTTGGGACTCAAGAGACCCAGTACTTC.

The chain uses TRBV28 and TRBJ2-7, with 7 bases aligning to TRBD1. J was trimmed by 2 bases and V by 7 bases; bases with no gene match: 5. The CDR3 extends over 13 amino acids. Germline loops: CDR1 MDHEN, CDR2 SYDVKM. CDR3 region: CASKLGQAYEQYF. CDR3 DNA sequence: TGTGCCAGCAAACTTGGACAGGCCTACGAGCAGTACTTC.

This clone occurred a few times. The chain has TRBV28 and TRBJ2-7; tentatively, D is TRBD1 (5 bases). V lost 4 bases to trimming and J lost 3 bases, with 13 bases between them. The CDR3 runs to 14 residues. Germline V gene lookup returns CDR1 MDHEN and CDR2 SYDVKM. CDR3 nucleotides: TGTGCCAGCAGTTCTCAGGGTCCCATCTACGAGCAGTACTTC. Translation: CASSSQGPIYEQYF.

This clone was detected a few times. This sequence joins TRBV30 and TRBJ2-1; D possibly corresponds to TRBD2 (6 bases). The V end lost 4 bases, the J end lost 5 bases, and 15 bases lay between the germline ends. Germline V CDR1 and CDR2: GTSNPN, SVGIG (reference sequence). The CDR3 totals 14 residues. Here the CDR3 reads CAWKRGLEHNEQFF. DNA of the CDR3: TGTGCCTGGAAAAGGGGACTGGAACACAATGAGCAGTTCTTC.